These 17 T cell receptor beta chains share one sample of origin, sequenced in a study of metastatic and nonmetastatic thyroid tumors. TCRdb re-called the PCR reads via MiXCR. This sample yields tens of thousands of clones, of which over 9.5% are seen a single time; roughly 25% belongs to the top ten. All patients were untreated before thyroid surgery. The sample taken for sequencing was blood. These receptors were collected from a female donor with papillary thyroid cancer or a benign thyroid nodule (not recorded which). Some clones in this sample may be carry-over from other donors' samples.

This clone has a count of ten or more. The sample has other DNA sequences that encode this CDR3 too. The chain links TRBV28 to TRBJ2-7; tentatively, D is TRBD1 or TRBD2 (5 bases each). CDR1 and CDR2 (germline): MDHEN, SYDVKM. CDR3 length equals 17 residues. V shed 10 bases and J shed 0 bases, with 25 bases lying between them. CDR3 DNA sequence: TGTGCCACGTCGGGGACCCTAAAGGCAGGACGCTCCTACGAGCAGTACTTC. Residues: CATSGTLKAGRSYEQYF.

This clone has a handful of counts. The gene calls are TRBV5-6 and TRBJ2-2; D is ambiguous. Germline V gene sequence: CDR1 SGHDT, CDR2 YYEEEE. The length of the CDR3 is 13 residues. The V end lost 1 base, the J end lost 7 bases, and 8 bases lay between the germline ends. Here the CDR3 reads CASSLYVGGELFF. The CDR3 coding sequence is TGTGCCAGCAGCTTGTACGTGGGCGGGGAGCTGTTTTTT.

This clone showed up many times. A much larger clonotype is one base distant, so this may be a read error. Other DNA variants within this sample encode the same CDR3. This sequence joins TRBV30 and TRBJ2-7; a possible D gene is TRBD2 (6 bases). Germline V gene data show CDR1 as GTSNPN and CDR2 as SVGIG (reference sequence). The CDR3 spans 13 residues. The CDR3 spells CAWSVAGGSEQYF. CDR3 sequence (DNA): TGCGCCTGGAGTGTAGCTGGAGGGAGCGAGCAGTACTTC. The full variable domain, its missing parts supplied by reference TRBV30 and TRBJ2-7, is SQTIHQWPATLVQPVGSPLSLECTVEGTSNPNLYWYRQAAGRGLQLLFYSVGIGQISSEVPQNLSASRPQDRQFILSSKKLLLSDSGFYLCAWSVAGGSEQYFGPGTRLTVT.

With regard to this clone: A much larger clone differs by one base, so this may be a read error. As the CDR3 is not closed by the conserved phenylalanine or tryptophan, this likely results from a read error. V usage is TRBV6-1 and J usage is TRBJ1-2, with D perhaps TRBD1 (5 bases). CDR1 MNHNS and CDR2 SASEGT come from the germline V gene. The CDR3 extends over 17 amino acids. V was shortened by 9 bases and J by 4 bases, with 27 bases between the two germline ends. CDR3 loop: CARDLPTLSTGRYGYTS. The DNA for the CDR3 is TGTGCCAGAGACTTACCTACCCTTAGTACAGGACGCTATGGCTACACCTCC.

This chain links TRBV3-1 with TRBJ1-1; TRBD1 might be the D (5 bases). Germline V lookup: CDR1 LGHDT, CDR2 YNNKEL (reference sequence). This CDR3 has 14 residues. V was trimmed by 0 bases and J by 6 bases, leaving 11 bases between them. In DNA form, the CDR3 reads TGTGCCAGCAGCCAAGATCCCAGGGCGGCTGAAGCTTTCTTT. Its protein is CASSQDPRAAEAFF.

This clone was found many times. Other DNA sequences within the sample encode an identical CDR3. The chain has TRBV29-1 and TRBJ2-7; no clear D gene. The CDR3 runs 14 residues. Between the trimmed V and J ends, which lost 7 bases and 6 bases, there was a span of 22 bases. In germline, CDR1 is SQVTM, CDR2 ANQGSEA. The CDR3 loop is CSGRPGTEVGEQYF. The DNA of the CDR3 is TGCAGCGGACGGCCCGGCACAGAGGTCGGCGAGCAGTACTTC.

In this sample, this clone turned up many times. The chain has TRBV20-1 and TRBJ2-1, with 9 nucleotides matching TRBD1. CDR3 size: 15 residues. From germline, CDR1 is DFQATT and CDR2 SNEGSKA (reference sequence). V was pared by 7 bases and J by 2 bases, with 9 bases of the junction left unmatched. CDR3 nucleotide sequence: TGCAGTGTACTGGACCGGGACAGGGCCTACAATGAGCAGTTCTTC. Residues: CSVLDRDRAYNEQFF.

Of note for this clone: A much larger clone is a single base away; this may be a read error. Other DNA sequences in this sample translate to the same CDR3. The genes are TRBV5-4 and TRBJ1-3; a possible D gene is TRBD1 (6 bases). The V and J ends lost 2 bases and 7 bases respectively, with 19 bases between them. Looked up from germline, CDR1 is SGHNT and CDR2 is YYREEE (reference sequence). The CDR3 loop spans 16 amino acids. The CDR3 region is CASSFEGGQGINTIYF. CDR3 bases: TGTGCCAGCAGCTTCGAGGGCGGTCAGGGGATCAACACCATATATTTT.

This clone was picked up many times. V is TRBV6-5 and J is TRBJ1-5, with 7 bases fitting TRBD1. Germline CDR1 is MNHEY and CDR2 is SVGAGI. This CDR3 region has 16 residues. The ends lost 2 bases at V and 1 base at J; junction bases unmatched: 5. CDR3 amino acids: CASSYIRGRSNQPQHF. CDR3 nucleotide sequence: TGTGCCAGCAGTTACATCAGGGGGAGAAGCAATCAGCCCCAGCATTTT.

This clone was seen repeatedly, ten times or more. This sequence joins TRBV5-4 and TRBJ2-3, with D possibly called TRBD1 or TRBD2 (7 bases each). Germline CDR1 is SGHNT and CDR2 is YYREEE (reference sequence). Trimming took off 1 base at V and 4 bases at J, with 13 bases between the two ends. The CDR3 sequence is 15 residues long. CDR3 residues: CASSLRQGGADTQYF. Written as DNA, the CDR3 is TGTGCCAGCAGCTTGAGGCAGGGGGGGGCAGATACGCAGTATTTT.

This clone occurred many times. The V and J genes are TRBV24-1 and TRBJ1-2; D is unresolved. There are 13 residues in the CDR3. Germline CDR1 reads KGHDR; CDR2 reads SFDVKD. V lost 9 bases and J 1 base, leaving 11 bases between the germline ends. The CDR3 loop is CATSSSINYGYTF. The CDR3 bases are TGTGCCACCTCCTCGAGTATTAACTATGGCTACACCTTC.

This clone was observed at least ten times. This chain links TRBV3-1 with TRBJ1-5; D is unclear. The ends were cut back, 2 bases at V and 6 bases at J, with 8 bases in the middle. This CDR3 is 13 amino acids long. Germline loops: CDR1 LGHDT, CDR2 YNNKEL (reference sequence). CDR3 amino acids: CASSQMGGQPQHF. The CDR3 DNA is TGTGCCAGCAGCCAAATGGGTGGTCAGCCCCAGCATTTT.

Of note for this clone: This same CDR3 is encoded by further DNA sequences in the sample. V usage is TRBV28 and J usage is TRBJ2-1, with D perhaps being TRBD1 or TRBD2 (6 bases each). Per germline, CDR1 MDHEN and CDR2 SYDVKM. There are 16 residues in the CDR3. Trimming stripped 5 bases from V and 8 bases from J, with 22 bases between. The CDR3 sequence: CASSGAHSGAVYEQFF. The CDR3 nucleotides are TGTGCCAGCAGTGGTGCCCACTCGGGGGCAGTGTATGAGCAGTTCTTC.

This clone was counted between two and nine times. The missing conserved phenylalanine or tryptophan at the end of this CDR3 makes a read error likely. The DNA is omitted, as the CDR3 cannot be located on it reliably, and the CDR3 follows TCRdb's listing. The V and J genes are TRBV7-2 and TRBJ2-6; TRBD2 is taken as the D call from the table, unchecked against the DNA. The CDR3 is 8 amino acids in total, end residues counted. The germline V gene encodes CDR1 SGHTA and CDR2 FQGNSA. CDR3 sequence: CASSFMAG.

This clone was found many times. The chain employs TRBV10-3 and TRBJ1-5; D ambiguous. The V gene lost 2 bases and the J gene lost 0 bases, with 5 bases spanning the gap. The CDR3 sequence is 14 residues long. Germline assignment: CDR1 ENHRY and CDR2 SYGVKD. The CDR3 reads CAISEISSNQPQHF. Written as DNA, the CDR3 is TGTGCCATCAGTGAGATCTCTAGCAATCAGCCCCAGCATTTT.

This clone occurred many times. The chain joins TRBV20-1 to TRBJ1-3; 7 positions match TRBD1. CDR1 and CDR2 (germline): DFQATT, SNEGSKA (reference sequence). V shed 5 bases and J 1 base; nucleotides not matched to a gene: 11. CDR3 length: 16 amino acids. The CDR3 bases are TGCAGTGCTCCATCCAACAGGGGAAATTCTGGAAACACCATATATTTT. It encodes CSAPSNRGNSGNTIYF.

This clone was detected ten times or more. This sequence joins TRBV19 and TRBJ2-3; D not certain. The CDR3 loop spans 13 amino acids. V gave up 4 bases and J gave up 0 bases, with 5 bases separating them. Germline CDR1 LNHDA, CDR2 SQIVND (reference sequence). CDR3 sequence (DNA): TGTGCCAGTAGTACAATTAGCACAGATACGCAGTATTTT. Residues: CASSTISTDTQYF.